The rows below give T cell receptor beta chains drawn from one sample of a study of shared clonotypes between healthy human individuals. Clones were read by immunoSEQ multiplex PCR, and TCRdb kept only the in-frame ones, dropping some. The sample lists 2 million to 3 million clones; 80% to 95% were seen once. The sample taken for sequencing was naive CD4+ T cells from PBMCs. These receptors all stem from a man between 18 and 29 years old in good health. Some clones in this sample may be carry-over from other donors' samples. Each CDR3 is given with its conserved first and last residue. Some rows have no size entry. The others give once, few or many, or a class for an expanded clone.

V	size	CDR3
TRBV29-1	NA	CSVQDHSGANVLTF
TRBV7-9	NA	CASSPRTGNYGYTF
TRBV5-1	NA	CASSQLAGYNEQFF
TRBV11-2	few	CASSQRTGVYTEAFF
TRBV29-1	once	CSVIGSTSYEQYF
TRBV7-3	NA	CASSTKYANTGELFF
TRBV18	NA	CASSPPGLEGADTQYF
TRBV5-1	NA	CASSLDRPLVGYTF
TRBV11-2	NA	CASSLGVGSQETQYF
TRBV6-6	NA	CASSYGGIEQYF
TRBV19	NA	CASSIGPDRKLDQPQHF
TRBV28	NA	CASRAQGQGNQPQHF
TRBV9	NA	CASSARQGTSEQYF
TRBV15	NA	CATSRSSGLGYEQYF
TRBV28	NA	CAIAGNYEQYF
TRBV9	NA	CASSVQPDRGSGELFF
TRBV15	NA	CATSRGGRASYNEQFF
TRBV27	NA	CASRGQDTGELFF
TRBV5-1	NA	CASSLARDSWGNEQFF
TRBV4-1	NA	CASSQEVLAGGLVTQYF
TRBV7-9	NA	CASSPMPPKNTEAFF
TRBV7-9	once	CASSSGTYYGYTF
TRBV19	NA	CASCPSGTADLLFYGYTF